These 15 T cell receptor beta chains originate from one sample sequenced in a study of glioma-infiltrating T cells after dendritic cell vaccination. Clones were read by immunoSEQ multiplex PCR, and TCRdb kept only the in-frame ones, dropping some. The table has fewer than 100,000 clones, 70% to 90% seen once. The sequencing here drew on blood, taken before dendritic cell vaccination. These TCRs come from a human donor with glioblastoma.

CDR3: CASSLQDRSYEQYF. The DNA for the CDR3 is TGTGCCAGCAGCCTGCAGGACAGATCCTACGAGCAGTACTTC. The chain employs TRBV5-8 and TRBJ2-7, with D possibly matching TRBD1 (6 bases). The CDR3 runs to 14 residues. The V and J ends lost 4 bases and 1 base respectively, with 12 bases between them. CDR1 and CDR2 (germline): SGHTS, YDEGEE.

The chain carries TRBV7-9 and TRBJ1-1; D gene unclear. The CDR3 has 11 residues. The V end lost 5 bases, the J end lost 14 bases, and 15 bases lay between the germline ends. Per germline, CDR1 SEHNR and CDR2 FQNEAQ (reference sequence). The CDR3 bases are TGTGCCAGCAGCGACAAGGCCCCTGAGTTCTTT. This sequence encodes CASSDKAPEFF.

The J gene is TRBJ2-1, the V gene TRBV27; 9 bases agree with TRBD2. There are 16 residues in the CDR3. Germline CDR1 and CDR2: MNHEY and SMNVEV (reference sequence). With V trimmed by 3 bases and J by 5 bases, 8 bases remained unmatched. DNA of the CDR3: TGTGCCAGCAGTTTTTCGGGCCTAGCGGGAAACAATGAGCAGTTCTTC. Protein product: CASSFSGLAGNNEQFF.

The V gene is TRBV9, the J gene TRBJ2-3; 8 nucleotides agree with TRBD1. The CDR3 is 14 residues long. V was clipped by 6 bases and J by 4 bases; unmatched bases: 7. Germline CDR1 and CDR2: SGDLS and YYNGEE. The CDR3 DNA sequence: TGTGCCAGCACCATAGGACAGGGTGCAGATACGCAGTATTTT. Protein: CASTIGQGADTQYF.

The chain combines TRBV9 with TRBJ2-1, with 10 bases that match TRBD2. Germline V lookup: CDR1 SGDLS, CDR2 YYNGEE. CDR3 length: 16 residues. V trimming: 4 bases; J trimming: 6 bases; junction bases outside the gene matches: 10. The CDR3 loop is CASSTRAGGLINEQFF. CDR3 sequence (DNA): TGTGCCAGCAGCACCAGAGCGGGAGGGTTGATCAATGAGCAGTTCTTC.

The chain employs TRBV5-4 and TRBJ2-5; D possibly corresponds to TRBD1 (6 bases). CDR3 size: 15 residues. Trimming removed 0 bases at V and 2 bases at J, with 11 bases between. Germline lookup yields CDR1 SGHNT and CDR2 YYREEE (reference sequence). CDR3 DNA: TGTGCCAGCAGCTTGGAAAACAGGGAACAAGAGACCCAGTACTTC. Translating it yields CASSLENREQETQYF. Drawing the rest from reference TRBV5-4 and TRBJ2-5, the complete variable domain is ETGVTQSPTHLIKTRGQQVTLRCSSQSGHNTVSWYQQALGQGPQFIFQYYREEENGRGNFPPRFSGLQFPNYSSELNVNALELDDSALYLCASSLENREQETQYFGPGTRLLVL.

V and J are TRBV19 and TRBJ2-7; a weak D match, TRBD2 (8 bases). V was clipped by 6 bases and J by 5 bases, with 23 bases between them. The CDR3 consists of 16 residues. Germline V gene data show CDR1 as LNHDA and CDR2 as SQIVND (reference sequence). The CDR3 bases are TGTGCCAGTAGGCCCCTGGGACTAGACAGGGCCCACGAGCAGTACTTC. This sequence encodes CASRPLGLDRAHEQYF.

This sequence joins TRBV19 and TRBJ1-1; possible D gene TRBD1, 6 bases. The V gene lost 3 bases and the J gene lost 0 bases, with 14 bases spanning the gap. The CDR3 spans 16 residues. Germline V CDR1 and CDR2: LNHDA, SQIVND (reference sequence). The CDR3 spells CASSMGGRIMNTEAFF. The CDR3 bases are TGTGCCAGTAGTATGGGGGGGCGGATCATGAACACTGAAGCTTTCTTT.

The CDR3 DNA follows: TGTGCCAGTAGTATACAGGGGGAGACCCAGTACTTC. Residues: CASSIQGETQYF. The J gene is TRBJ2-5, the V gene TRBV19; D is perhaps TRBD1 (6 bases). Per the germline V gene, CDR1 is LNHDA and CDR2 is SQIVND (reference sequence). V lost 2 bases to trimming and J lost 5 bases, with 6 bases between them. This CDR3 is 12 amino acids long.

This rearrangement joins TRBV7-7 to TRBJ2-5, with 13 positions matching TRBD2. Germline trimming cut 1 base from V and 4 bases from J; bases unmatched to any gene: 0. Germline CDR1 SSHAT, CDR2 FNYEAQ (reference sequence). The CDR3 totals 15 residues. In DNA form, the CDR3 reads TGTGCCAGCAGCTTAGGACTAGCGGGGGGAGAGACCCAGTACTTC. This codes for CASSLGLAGGETQYF.

This sequence joins TRBV6-5 and TRBJ2-3; TRBD1 matches 8 bases. Germline V gene data show CDR1 as MNHEY and CDR2 as SVGAGI. V was clipped by 6 bases and J by 3 bases; unmatched bases: 8. The CDR3 consists of 15 residues. The CDR3 here is CASSRQGRRTDTQYF. As DNA, the CDR3 is TGTGCCAGCAGCAGACAGGGGAGAAGGACAGATACGCAGTATTTT.

This clone qualifies as medium-sized. J is TRBJ2-7 and V is TRBV5-4; D is undetermined. The V and J ends lost 2 bases and 0 bases respectively, with 6 bases between them. In germline, CDR1 is SGHNT, CDR2 YYREEE (reference sequence). The CDR3 is 13 residues long. In DNA, the CDR3 is TGTGCCAGCAGCTTTTACAGCTCCTACGAGCAGTACTTC. Its protein product is CASSFYSSYEQYF.

This rearrangement joins TRBV11-2 to TRBJ2-7, with a weak D call TRBD1 (6 bases). The CDR3 has 17 residues. Germline V gene sequence: CDR1 SGHAT, CDR2 FQNNGV. V was shortened by 1 base and J by 0 bases, with 16 bases between the two germline ends. This CDR3 is CASSLVGQQGRSYEQYF. In DNA form, the CDR3 reads TGTGCCAGCAGCTTAGTGGGCCAACAGGGCCGCTCCTACGAGCAGTACTTC.

The chain recombines TRBV4-3 with TRBJ2-4; D not certain. The CDR3 spans 17 residues. Trimming removed 2 bases from V and 0 bases from J, with 14 bases in between. CDR1 LGHNA and CDR2 YSLEER come from the germline V gene. CDR3: CASSQSSVAVAKNIQYF. Written as DNA, the CDR3 is TGCGCCAGCAGCCAATCCTCGGTGGCGGTAGCCAAAAACATTCAGTACTTC.

V is TRBV19 and J is TRBJ1-2; 7 nucleotides agree with TRBD1. Germline CDR1 reads LNHDA; CDR2 reads SQIVND (reference sequence). V shed 0 bases and J 2 bases; nucleotides not matched to a gene: 3. This CDR3 contains 15 residues. The CDR3 spells CASSIETGTNYGYTF. DNA for the CDR3: TGTGCCAGTAGTATAGAGACAGGGACCAACTATGGCTACACCTTC.